This section outlines one T cell receptor (beta chain) sequence together with its context. This specimen belongs to a study of cytomegalovirus exposure and HLA in healthy donors. Germline CDR1 ENHRY, CDR2 SYGVKD. The V and J ends lost 11 bases and 3 bases respectively, with 10 bases between them. CDR3 length: 12 amino acids. It was with 60 Vbeta and 13 Jbeta primers that the PCR ran. Profiling relied on immunoSEQ multiplex PCR, and the TCRdb table lists in-frame clones only, not all of them. The table lists about 160,000 clones, about two thirds of them singletons. The receptor was derived from a woman aged 25 to 39 in good health and CMV-seronegative. The chain carries TRBV10-3 and TRBJ1-4, with D unclear. Sequences were obtained from PBMCs. CDR3 sequence (DNA): TGTGCCTCCGGCGCGGCTAATGAAAAACTGTTTTTT. This gives the protein CASGAANEKLFF.